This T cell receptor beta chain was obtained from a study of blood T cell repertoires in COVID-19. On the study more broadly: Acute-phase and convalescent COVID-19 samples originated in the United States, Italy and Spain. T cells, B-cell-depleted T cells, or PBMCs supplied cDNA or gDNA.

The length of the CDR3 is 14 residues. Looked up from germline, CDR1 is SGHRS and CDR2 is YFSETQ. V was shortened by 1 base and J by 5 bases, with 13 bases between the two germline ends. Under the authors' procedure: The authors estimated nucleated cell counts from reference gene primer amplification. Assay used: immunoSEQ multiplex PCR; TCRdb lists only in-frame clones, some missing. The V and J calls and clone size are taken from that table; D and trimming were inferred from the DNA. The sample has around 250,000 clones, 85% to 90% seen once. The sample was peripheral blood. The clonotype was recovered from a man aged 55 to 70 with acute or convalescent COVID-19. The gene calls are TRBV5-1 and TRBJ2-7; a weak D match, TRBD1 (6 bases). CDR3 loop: CASSLNREGDEQYF. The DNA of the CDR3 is TGCGCCAGCAGCTTGAATCGCGAGGGGGACGAGCAGTACTTC.